This T cell receptor beta chain was captured in a study of shared clonotypes between healthy human individuals. CDR1 is SGHRS and CDR2 is YFSETQ in the germline V gene. V lost 0 bases, J lost 1 base, and 16 bases lay in between. The CDR3 covers 17 residues. Data came from immunoSEQ multiplex PCR; TCRdb stores just in-frame clones and leaves some out. The sample yields 800,000 to 1,200,000 clones, around 82% seen once. V and J are TRBV5-1 and TRBJ1-1, with D possibly being TRBD1 (5 bases). This clonotype was obtained from a man in his late teens or twenties in good health. Some clones in this sample may be carry-over from other donors' samples. Sequencing used memory CD4+ T cells from PBMCs. Subset indicated: CD45RA-negative fraction. DNA for the CDR3: TGCGCCAGCAGCTTGGTTAGTGGACACCAAAGGAACACTGAAGCTTTCTTT. Its protein product is CASSLVSGHQRNTEAFF.